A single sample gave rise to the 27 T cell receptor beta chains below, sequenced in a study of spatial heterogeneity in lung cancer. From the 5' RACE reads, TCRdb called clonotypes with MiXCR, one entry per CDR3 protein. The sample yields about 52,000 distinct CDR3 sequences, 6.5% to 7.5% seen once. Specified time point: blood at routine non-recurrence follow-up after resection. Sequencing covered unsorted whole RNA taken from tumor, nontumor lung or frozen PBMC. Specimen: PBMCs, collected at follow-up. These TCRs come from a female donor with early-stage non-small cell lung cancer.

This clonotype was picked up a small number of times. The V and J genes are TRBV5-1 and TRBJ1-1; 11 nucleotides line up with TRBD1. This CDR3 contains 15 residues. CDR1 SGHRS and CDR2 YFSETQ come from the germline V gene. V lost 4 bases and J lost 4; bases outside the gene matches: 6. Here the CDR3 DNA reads TGCGCCAGCAGCCTGGGGGACAGGGGGAGCACTGAAGCTTTCTTT. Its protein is CASSLGDRGSTEAFF.

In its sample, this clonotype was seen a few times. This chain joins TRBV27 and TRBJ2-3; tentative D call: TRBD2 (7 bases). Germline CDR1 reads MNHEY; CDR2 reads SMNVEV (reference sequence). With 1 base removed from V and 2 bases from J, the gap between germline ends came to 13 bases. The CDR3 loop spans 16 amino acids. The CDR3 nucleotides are TGTGCCAGCAGTTTATTCCCCGGGGGGCCCACAGATACGCAGTATTTT. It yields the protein CASSLFPGGPTDTQYF.

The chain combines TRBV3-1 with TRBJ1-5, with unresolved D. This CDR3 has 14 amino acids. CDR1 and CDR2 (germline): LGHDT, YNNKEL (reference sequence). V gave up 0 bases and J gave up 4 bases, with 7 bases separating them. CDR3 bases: TGTGCCAGCAGCCAAGAAAACAGTAATCAGCCCCAGCATTTT. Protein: CASSQENSNQPQHF.

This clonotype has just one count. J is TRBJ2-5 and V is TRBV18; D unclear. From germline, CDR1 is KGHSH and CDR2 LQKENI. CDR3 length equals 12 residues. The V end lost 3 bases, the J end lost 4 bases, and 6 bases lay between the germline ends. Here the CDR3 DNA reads TGTGCCAGCTCACCCCAACGAGAGACCCAGTACTTC. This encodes CASSPQRETQYF.

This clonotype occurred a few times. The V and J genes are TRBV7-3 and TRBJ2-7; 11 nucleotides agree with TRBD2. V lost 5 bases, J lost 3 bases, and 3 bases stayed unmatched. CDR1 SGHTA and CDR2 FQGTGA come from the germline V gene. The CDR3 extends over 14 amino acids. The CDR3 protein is CASSPGTSGYEQYF. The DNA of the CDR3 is TGTGCCAGCAGCCCTGGGACTAGCGGCTACGAGCAGTACTTC.

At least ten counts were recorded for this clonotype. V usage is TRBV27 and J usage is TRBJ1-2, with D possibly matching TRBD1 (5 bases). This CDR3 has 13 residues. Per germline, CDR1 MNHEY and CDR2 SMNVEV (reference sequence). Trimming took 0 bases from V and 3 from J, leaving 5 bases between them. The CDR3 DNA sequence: TGTGCCAGCAGTTTATCCAGGGACTATGGCTACACCTTC. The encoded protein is CASSLSRDYGYTF.

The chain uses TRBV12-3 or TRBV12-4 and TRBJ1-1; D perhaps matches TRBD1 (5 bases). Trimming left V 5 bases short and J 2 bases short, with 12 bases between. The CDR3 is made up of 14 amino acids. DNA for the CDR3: TGTGCCAGCAGTACGGGACGGCTTAACACTGAAGCTTTCTTT. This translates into CASSTGRLNTEAFF.

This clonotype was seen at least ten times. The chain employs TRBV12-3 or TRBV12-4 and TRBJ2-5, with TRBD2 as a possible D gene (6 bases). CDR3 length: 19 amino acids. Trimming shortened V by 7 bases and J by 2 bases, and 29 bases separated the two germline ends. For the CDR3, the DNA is TGTGCCAGCACCCTGGTGTATAGCGGTCGACCCGAAAATCAAGAGACCCAGTACTTC. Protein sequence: CASTLVYSGRPENQETQYF.

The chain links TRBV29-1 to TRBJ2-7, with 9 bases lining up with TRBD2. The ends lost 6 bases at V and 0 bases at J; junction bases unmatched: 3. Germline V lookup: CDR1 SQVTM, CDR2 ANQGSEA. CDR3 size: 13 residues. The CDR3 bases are TGCAGCGTGAAGCGGGGGGACTCCTACGAGCAGTACTTC. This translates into CSVKRGDSYEQYF.

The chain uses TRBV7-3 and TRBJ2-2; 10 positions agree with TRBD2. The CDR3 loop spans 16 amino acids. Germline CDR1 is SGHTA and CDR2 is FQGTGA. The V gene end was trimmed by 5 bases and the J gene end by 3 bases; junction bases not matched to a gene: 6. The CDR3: CASSPTSGDDTGELFF. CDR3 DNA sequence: TGTGCCAGCAGCCCAACTAGCGGGGATGACACCGGGGAGCTGTTTTTT.

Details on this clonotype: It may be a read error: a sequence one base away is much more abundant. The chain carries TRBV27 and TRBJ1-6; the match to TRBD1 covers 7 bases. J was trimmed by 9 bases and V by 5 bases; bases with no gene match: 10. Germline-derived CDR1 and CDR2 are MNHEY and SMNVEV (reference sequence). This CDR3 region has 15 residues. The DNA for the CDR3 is TGTGCCAGCAGTCCTACAGGGGAAAGATCTTCACCCCTCCACTTT. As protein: CASSPTGERSSPLHF.

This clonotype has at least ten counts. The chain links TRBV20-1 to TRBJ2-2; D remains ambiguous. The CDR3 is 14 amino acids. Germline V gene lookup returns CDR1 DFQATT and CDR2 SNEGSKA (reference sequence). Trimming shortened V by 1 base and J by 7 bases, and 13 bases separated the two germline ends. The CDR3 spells CSARAMSLGGELFF. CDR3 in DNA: TGCAGTGCTAGAGCGATGTCCCTAGGCGGGGAGCTGTTTTTT.

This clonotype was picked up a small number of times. CDR3 region: CASSRNGYTEAFF. For the CDR3, the DNA is TGTGCCAGCAGCCGAAACGGCTACACTGAAGCTTTCTTT. This sequence joins TRBV6-5 and TRBJ1-1; D gene uncertain. This CDR3 spans 13 amino acids. Germline CDR1 MNHEY, CDR2 SVGAGI. The V end was cut by 6 bases, the J end by 3 bases, with 11 bases between.

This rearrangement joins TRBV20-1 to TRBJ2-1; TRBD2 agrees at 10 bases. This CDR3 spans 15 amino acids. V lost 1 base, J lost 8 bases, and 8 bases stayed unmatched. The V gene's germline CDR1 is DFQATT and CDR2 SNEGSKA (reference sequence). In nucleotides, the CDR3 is TGCAGTGCTAGAGGGACAAGCGGGGGGGCCGATGAGCAGTTCTTC. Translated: CSARGTSGGADEQFF.

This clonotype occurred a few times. Written as DNA, the CDR3 is TGTGCCAGCAGTGAGACAGAAGACTATGGCTACACCTTC. This encodes CASSETEDYGYTF. This sequence joins TRBV6-5 and TRBJ1-2; possible D gene TRBD1, 5 bases. With 5 bases removed from V and 3 bases from J, the gap between germline ends came to 10 bases. This CDR3 comprises 13 residues. The germline V gene has CDR1 MNHEY and CDR2 SVGAGI.

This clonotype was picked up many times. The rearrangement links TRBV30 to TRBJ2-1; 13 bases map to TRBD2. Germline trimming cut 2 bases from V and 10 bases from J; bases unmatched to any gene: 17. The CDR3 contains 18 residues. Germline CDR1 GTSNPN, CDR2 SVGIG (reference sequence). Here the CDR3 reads CAWSISRTSGGPPREQFF. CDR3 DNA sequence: TGTGCCTGGAGTATCTCCCGGACTAGCGGGGGTCCTCCCAGGGAGCAGTTCTTC.

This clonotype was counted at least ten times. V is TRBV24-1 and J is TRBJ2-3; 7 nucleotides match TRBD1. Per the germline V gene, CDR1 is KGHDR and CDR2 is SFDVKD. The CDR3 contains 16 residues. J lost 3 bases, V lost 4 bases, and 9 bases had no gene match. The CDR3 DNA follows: TGTGCCACCAGTGACCACCGACAGGGTGTAACAGATACGCAGTATTTT. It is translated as CATSDHRQGVTDTQYF.

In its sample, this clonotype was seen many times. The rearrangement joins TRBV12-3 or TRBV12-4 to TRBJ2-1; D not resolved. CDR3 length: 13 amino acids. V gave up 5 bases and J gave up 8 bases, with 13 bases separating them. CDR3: CASSPLQFYEQFF. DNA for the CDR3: TGTGCCAGCAGTCCCCTTCAGTTTTATGAGCAGTTCTTC.

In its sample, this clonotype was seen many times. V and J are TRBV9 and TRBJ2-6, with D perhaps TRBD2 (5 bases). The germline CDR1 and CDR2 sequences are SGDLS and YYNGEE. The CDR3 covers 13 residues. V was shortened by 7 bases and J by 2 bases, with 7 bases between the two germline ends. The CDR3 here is CASQRAGANVLTF. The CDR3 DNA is TGTGCCAGCCAGAGGGCTGGGGCCAACGTCCTGACTTTC.

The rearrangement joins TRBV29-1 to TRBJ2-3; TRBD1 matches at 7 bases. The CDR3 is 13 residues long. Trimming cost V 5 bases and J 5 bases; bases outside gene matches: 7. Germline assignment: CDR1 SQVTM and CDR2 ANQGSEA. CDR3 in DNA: TGCAGCGTTCTACAGGGGACGCAAGATACGCAGTATTTT. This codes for CSVLQGTQDTQYF.

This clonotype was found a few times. CDR3 nucleotide sequence: TGCGCCAGCAGCGTTTCCGGGACAGGTTTCATGAACACTGAAGCTTTCTTT. This sequence encodes CASSVSGTGFMNTEAFF. V is TRBV5-1 and J is TRBJ1-1; 8 nucleotides match TRBD1. With V trimmed by 4 bases and J by 0 bases, 11 bases remained unmatched. The CDR3 consists of 17 residues. Per the germline V gene, CDR1 is SGHRS and CDR2 is YFSETQ.

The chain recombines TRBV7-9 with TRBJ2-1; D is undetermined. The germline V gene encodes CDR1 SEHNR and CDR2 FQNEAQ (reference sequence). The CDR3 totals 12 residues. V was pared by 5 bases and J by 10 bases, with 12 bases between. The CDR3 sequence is CASSPHLEEQFF. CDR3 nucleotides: TGTGCCAGCAGCCCTCATTTGGAGGAGCAGTTCTTC.

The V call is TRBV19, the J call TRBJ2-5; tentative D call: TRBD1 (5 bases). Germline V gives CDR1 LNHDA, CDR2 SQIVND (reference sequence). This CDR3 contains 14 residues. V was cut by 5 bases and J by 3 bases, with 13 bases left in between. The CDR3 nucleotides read TGTGCCAGTAGTGAACAGACAGCAGAAGAGACCCAGTACTTC. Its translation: CASSEQTAEETQYF. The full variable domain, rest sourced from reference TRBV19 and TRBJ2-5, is DGGITQSPKYLFRKEGQNVTLSCEQNLNHDAMYWYRQDPGQGLRLIYYSQIVNDFQKGDIAEGYSVSREKKESFPLTVTSAQKNPTAFYLCASSEQTAEETQYFGPGTRLLVL.

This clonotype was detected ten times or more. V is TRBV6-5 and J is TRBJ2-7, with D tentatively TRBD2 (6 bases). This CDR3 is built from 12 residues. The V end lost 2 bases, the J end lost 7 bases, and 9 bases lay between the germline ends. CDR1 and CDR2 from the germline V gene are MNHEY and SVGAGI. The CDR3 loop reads CASSYGGREQYF. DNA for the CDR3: TGTGCCAGCAGTTACGGAGGGAGGGAGCAGTACTTC.

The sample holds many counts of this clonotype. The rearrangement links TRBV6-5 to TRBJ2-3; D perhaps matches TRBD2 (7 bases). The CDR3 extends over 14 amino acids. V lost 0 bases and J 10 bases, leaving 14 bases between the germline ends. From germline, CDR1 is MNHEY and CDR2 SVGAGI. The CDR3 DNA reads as TGTGCCAGCAGTTACTCGGGGGGGCCCTCTGCGCAGTATTTT. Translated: CASSYSGGPSAQYF.

The CDR3 spells CASSPTGDYYGYTF. CDR3 in DNA: TGTGCCAGCAGCCCGACAGGGGACTACTATGGCTACACCTTC. V is TRBV11-1 and J is TRBJ1-2; 8 bases match TRBD1. There are 14 residues in the CDR3. Germline lookup yields CDR1 SGHAT and CDR2 FQDESV (reference sequence). V was pared by 5 bases and J by 3 bases, with 5 bases of the junction left unmatched.

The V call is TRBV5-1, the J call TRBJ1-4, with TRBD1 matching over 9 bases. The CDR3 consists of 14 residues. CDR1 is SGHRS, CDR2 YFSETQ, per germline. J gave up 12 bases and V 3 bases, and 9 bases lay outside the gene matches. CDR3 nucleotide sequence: TGCGCCAGCAGCTGGGGACAGGGAGGTATTGAACTGTTTTTT. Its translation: CASSWGQGGIELFF.